The 9 T cell receptor beta chains reported below all come from one sample, sequenced in a study of identical twins. A single record per CDR3 protein comes from TCRdb applying MiXCR to the 5' RACE reads. The sample contains 200,000 to 250,000 distinct CDR3 sequences, over 5.5% of which appear only once. Separately, the same data were catalogued under a study of T cells expressing NK-cell markers.

Sequenced material: CD8+ T cells sorted from blood. Every receptor here comes from a woman younger than 30 in good health.

This clonotype was observed at least ten times. The chain uses TRBV3-1 and TRBJ2-2; D uncertain. The V and J ends lost 0 bases and 0 bases respectively, with 17 bases between them. Germline lookup yields CDR1 LGHDT and CDR2 YNNKEL (reference sequence). CDR3 size: 19 residues. This CDR3 reads CASSQDTLPVTANTGELFF. In DNA, the CDR3 is TGTGCCAGCAGCCAAGATACCCTCCCAGTAACTGCGAACACCGGGGAGCTGTTTTTT.

This clonotype was recorded at least ten times. The chain joins TRBV7-2 to TRBJ2-1, with D unresolved. Germline loops: CDR1 SGHTA, CDR2 FQGNSA. The CDR3 is 13 amino acids. V dropped 2 bases and J dropped 8 bases, with 10 bases sitting between them. The CDR3 loop reads CASSLSSRHEQFF. Written as DNA, the CDR3 is TGTGCCAGCAGCTTATCTAGTAGGCATGAGCAGTTCTTC.

There are many counts of this clonotype. The CDR3 sequence: CASSLGPTGTQYF. For the CDR3, the DNA is TGTGCCAGCAGTTTAGGACCCACGGGTACGCAGTATTTT. The chain combines TRBV12-3 or TRBV12-4 with TRBJ2-3; D gene uncertain. This CDR3 comprises 13 residues. V lost 1 base, J lost 8 bases, and 10 bases lay in between.

Only a few counts were recorded for this clonotype. The V call is TRBV6-1, the J call TRBJ2-5; tentatively, D is TRBD1 or TRBD2 (5 bases each). This CDR3 is built from 14 residues. With 7 bases removed from V and 2 bases from J, the gap between germline ends came to 14 bases. Germline V gene sequence: CDR1 MNHNS, CDR2 SASEGT. The CDR3 region has the DNA TGTGCCAGCACGCTGGGACCGTTACAAGAGACCCAGTACTTC. As protein: CASTLGPLQETQYF.

This clonotype turned up a few times. V usage is TRBV9 and J usage is TRBJ2-3, with D uncertain. Germline lookup yields CDR1 SGDLS and CDR2 YYNGEE. The V and J ends lost 8 bases and 0 bases respectively, with 13 bases between them. CDR3 length equals 14 residues. CDR3: CASGTGSSTDTQYF. DNA for the CDR3: TGTGCCAGTGGTACGGGTTCTAGCACAGATACGCAGTATTTT.

The V call is TRBV5-4, the J call TRBJ2-1, with 10 nucleotides matching TRBD2. The CDR3 has 17 amino acids. After removal of 3 bases from V and 6 bases from J, the junction contained 12 bases not matched to a gene. Germline V gives CDR1 SGHNT, CDR2 YYREEE (reference sequence). CDR3: CASSYPGLAPGANEQFF. As DNA, the CDR3 is TGTGCCAGCAGCTACCCGGGACTAGCGCCCGGCGCCAATGAGCAGTTCTTC.

The chain has TRBV13 and TRBJ1-1; a weak D match, TRBD1 (6 bases). Trimming pared 3 bases from V and 4 bases from J, leaving 9 bases between. This CDR3 has 13 residues. Germline values: CDR1 PRHDT, CDR2 FYEKMQ (reference sequence). The CDR3 reads CASSFPRGTEAFF. CDR3 DNA: TGTGCCAGCAGCTTTCCCAGGGGCACTGAAGCTTTCTTT. The full variable domain, its missing parts supplied by reference TRBV13 and TRBJ1-1, is AAGVIQSPRHLIKEKRETATLKCYPIPRHDTVYWYQQGPGQDPQFLISFYEKMQSDKGSIPDRFSAQQFSDYHSELNMSSLELGDSALYFCASSFPRGTEAFFGQGTRLTVV.

This clonotype occurred a few times. V gene TRBV10-2 combines with J gene TRBJ2-5; the match to TRBD2 covers 7 bases. The CDR3 is 16 residues long. CDR1 WSHSY and CDR2 SAAADI come from the germline V gene. V gave up 2 bases and J gave up 3 bases; unmatched junction bases: 9. For the CDR3, the DNA is TGCGCCAGCAGTGAGCCGCCGGGACTATTGGAAGAGACCCAGTACTTC. Its protein is CASSEPPGLLEETQYF.

This clonotype was seen many times. This chain uses TRBV12-3 or TRBV12-4 with TRBJ1-1; D remains ambiguous. The CDR3 length is 12 residues. Trimming removed 4 bases from V and 1 base from J, with 4 bases in between. The CDR3 is CASSYENTEAFF. The CDR3 bases are TGTGCCAGCAGTTACGAGAACACTGAAGCTTTCTTT.